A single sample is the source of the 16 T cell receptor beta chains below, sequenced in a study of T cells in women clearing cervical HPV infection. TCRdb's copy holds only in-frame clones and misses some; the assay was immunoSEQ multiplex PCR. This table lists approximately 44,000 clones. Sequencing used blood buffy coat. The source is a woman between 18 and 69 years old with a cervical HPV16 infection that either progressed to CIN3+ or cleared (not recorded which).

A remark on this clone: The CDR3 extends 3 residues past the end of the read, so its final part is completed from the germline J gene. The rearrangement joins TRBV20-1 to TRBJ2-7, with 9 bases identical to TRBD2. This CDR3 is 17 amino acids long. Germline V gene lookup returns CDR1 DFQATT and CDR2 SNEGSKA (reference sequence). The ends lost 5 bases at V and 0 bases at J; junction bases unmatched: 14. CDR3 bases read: TGCAGTGCTCAGGGGGGGACTAGCTCCAAAAGCTCCTACGAG. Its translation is CSAQGGTSSKSSYE. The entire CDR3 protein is CSAQGGTSSKSSYEQYF.

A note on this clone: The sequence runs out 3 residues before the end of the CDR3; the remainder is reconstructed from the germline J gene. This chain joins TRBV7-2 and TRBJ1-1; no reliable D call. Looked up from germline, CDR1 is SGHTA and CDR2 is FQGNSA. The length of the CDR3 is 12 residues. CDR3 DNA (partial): TGTGCCAGCAGCCCTCCGCGGCAGCAA. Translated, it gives CASSPPRQQ. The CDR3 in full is CASSPPRQQAFF.

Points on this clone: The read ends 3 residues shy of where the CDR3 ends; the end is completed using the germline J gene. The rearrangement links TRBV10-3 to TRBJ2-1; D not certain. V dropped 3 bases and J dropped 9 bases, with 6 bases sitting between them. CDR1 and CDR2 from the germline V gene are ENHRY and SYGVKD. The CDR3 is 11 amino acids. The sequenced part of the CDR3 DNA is TGTGCCATCAGTGATCTCTCTGAG. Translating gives CAISDLSE. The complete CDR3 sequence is CAISDLSEQFF.

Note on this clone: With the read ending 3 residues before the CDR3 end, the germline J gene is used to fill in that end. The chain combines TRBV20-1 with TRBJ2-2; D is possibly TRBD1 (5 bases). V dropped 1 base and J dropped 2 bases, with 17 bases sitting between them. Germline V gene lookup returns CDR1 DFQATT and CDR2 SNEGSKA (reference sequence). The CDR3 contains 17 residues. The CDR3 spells CSARGAGQISNTGELFF. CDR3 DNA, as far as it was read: TGCAGTGCTAGAGGGGCAGGGCAGATCAGTAACACCGGGGAG.

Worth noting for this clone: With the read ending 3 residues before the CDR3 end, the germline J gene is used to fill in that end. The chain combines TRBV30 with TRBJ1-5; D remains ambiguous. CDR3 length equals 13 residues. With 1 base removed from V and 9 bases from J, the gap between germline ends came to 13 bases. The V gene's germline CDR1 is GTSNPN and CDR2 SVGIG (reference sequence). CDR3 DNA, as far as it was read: TGTGCCTGGAGTGGGGCAGAACGGCGGCCC. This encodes CAWSGAERRP. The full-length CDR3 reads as CAWSGAERRPQHF.

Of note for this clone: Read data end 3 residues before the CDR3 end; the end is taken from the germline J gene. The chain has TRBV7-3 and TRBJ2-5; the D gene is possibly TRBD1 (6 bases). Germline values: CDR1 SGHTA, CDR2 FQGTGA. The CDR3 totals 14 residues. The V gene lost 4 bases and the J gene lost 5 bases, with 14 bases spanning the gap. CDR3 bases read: TGTGCCAGCAGCTCCTCGACAGGAGGCGAGACC. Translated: CASSSSTGGET. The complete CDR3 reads CASSSSTGGETQYF.

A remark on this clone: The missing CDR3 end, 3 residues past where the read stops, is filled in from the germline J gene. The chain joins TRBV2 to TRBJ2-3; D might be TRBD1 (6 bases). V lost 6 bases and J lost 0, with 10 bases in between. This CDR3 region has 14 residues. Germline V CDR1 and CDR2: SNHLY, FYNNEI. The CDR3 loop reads CASSRTASTDTQYF. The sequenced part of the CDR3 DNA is TGTGCCAGCAGCCGGACAGCTAGCACAGATACG.

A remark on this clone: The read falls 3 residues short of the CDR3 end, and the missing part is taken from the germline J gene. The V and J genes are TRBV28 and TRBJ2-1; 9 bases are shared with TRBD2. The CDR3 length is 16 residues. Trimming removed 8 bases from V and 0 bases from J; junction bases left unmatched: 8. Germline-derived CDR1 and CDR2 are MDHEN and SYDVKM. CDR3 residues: CASCPRLADSYNEQFF. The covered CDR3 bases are TGTGCCAGCTGCCCCCGACTAGCGGACTCCTACAATGAG.

Here the CDR3 reads CASSPRTGGDTEAFF. The sequenced part of the CDR3 DNA is TGTGCCAGCTCACCAAGGACAGGAGGGGACACTGAA. This chain joins TRBV18 and TRBJ1-1; 7 bases fit TRBD1. Read sequence stops 3 residues before the CDR3 end, and the germline J gene provides the missing end. The junction had 6 bases not matched to a gene; V was cut back by 2 bases and J by 3 bases. Germline lookup yields CDR1 KGHSH and CDR2 LQKENI. The length of the CDR3 is 15 residues.

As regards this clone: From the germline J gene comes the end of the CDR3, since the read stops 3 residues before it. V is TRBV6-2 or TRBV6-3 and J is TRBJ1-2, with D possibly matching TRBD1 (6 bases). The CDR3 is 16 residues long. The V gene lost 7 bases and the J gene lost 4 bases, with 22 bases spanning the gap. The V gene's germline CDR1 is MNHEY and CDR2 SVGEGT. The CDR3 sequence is CASTQETGTGRYGYTF. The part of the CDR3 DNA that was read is TGTGCCAGCACCCAGGAAACAGGGACGGGTCGCTATGGC.

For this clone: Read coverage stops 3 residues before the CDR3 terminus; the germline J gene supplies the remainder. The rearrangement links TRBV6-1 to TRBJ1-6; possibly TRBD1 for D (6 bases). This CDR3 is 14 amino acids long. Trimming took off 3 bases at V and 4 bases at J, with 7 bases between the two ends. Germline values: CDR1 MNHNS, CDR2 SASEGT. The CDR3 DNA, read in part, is TGTGCCAGCAGTGAGACAGGTTATAATTCACCC. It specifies CASSETGYNSP. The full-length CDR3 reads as CASSETGYNSPLHF.

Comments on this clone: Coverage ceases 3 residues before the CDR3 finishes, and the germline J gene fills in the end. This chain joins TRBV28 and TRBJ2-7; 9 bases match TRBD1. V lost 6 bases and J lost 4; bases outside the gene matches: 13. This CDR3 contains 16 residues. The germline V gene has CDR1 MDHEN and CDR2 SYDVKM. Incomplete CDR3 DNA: TGTGCCAGCAGGCCCCACCTCGGGACAGGGAGTTACGAG. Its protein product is CASRPHLGTGSYE. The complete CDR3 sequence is CASRPHLGTGSYEQYF. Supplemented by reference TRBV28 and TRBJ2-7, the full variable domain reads DVKVTQSSRYLVKRTGEKVFLECVQDMDHENMFWYRQDPGLGLRLIYFSYDVKMKEKGDIPEGYSVSREKKERFSLILESASTNQTSMYLCASRPHLGTGSYEQYFGPGTRLTVT.

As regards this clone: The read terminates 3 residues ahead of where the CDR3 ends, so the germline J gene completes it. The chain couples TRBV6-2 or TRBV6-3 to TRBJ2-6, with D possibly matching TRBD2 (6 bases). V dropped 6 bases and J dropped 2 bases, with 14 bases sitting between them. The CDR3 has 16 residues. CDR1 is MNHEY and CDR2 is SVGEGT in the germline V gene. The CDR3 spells CASRRGGTAGANVLTF. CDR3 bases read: TGTGCCAGCAGGCGCGGAGGGACTGCTGGGGCCAACGTC.

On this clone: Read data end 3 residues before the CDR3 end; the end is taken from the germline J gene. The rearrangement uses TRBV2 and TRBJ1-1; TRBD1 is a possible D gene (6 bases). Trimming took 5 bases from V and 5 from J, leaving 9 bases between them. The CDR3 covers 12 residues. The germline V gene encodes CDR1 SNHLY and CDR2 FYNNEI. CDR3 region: CASSIRGTEAFF. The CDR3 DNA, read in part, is TGTGCCAGCAGTATCAGGGGAACTGAA.

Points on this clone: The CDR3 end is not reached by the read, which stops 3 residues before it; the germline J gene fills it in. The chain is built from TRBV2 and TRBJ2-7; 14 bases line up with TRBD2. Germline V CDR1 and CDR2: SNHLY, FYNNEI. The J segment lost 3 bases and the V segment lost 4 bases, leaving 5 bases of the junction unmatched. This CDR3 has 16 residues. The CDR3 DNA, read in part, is TGTGCCAGCAGTGGAGGGGGACTAGCGGGGGTCTACGAG. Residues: CASSGGGLAGVYE. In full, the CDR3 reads CASSGGGLAGVYEQYF.

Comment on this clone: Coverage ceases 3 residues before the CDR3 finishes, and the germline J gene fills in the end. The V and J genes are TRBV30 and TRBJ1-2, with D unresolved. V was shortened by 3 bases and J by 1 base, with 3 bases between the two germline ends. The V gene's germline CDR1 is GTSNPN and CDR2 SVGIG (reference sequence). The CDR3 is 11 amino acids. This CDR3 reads CAWSLNYGYTF. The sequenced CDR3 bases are TGTGCCTGGAGCCTTAACTATGGC.